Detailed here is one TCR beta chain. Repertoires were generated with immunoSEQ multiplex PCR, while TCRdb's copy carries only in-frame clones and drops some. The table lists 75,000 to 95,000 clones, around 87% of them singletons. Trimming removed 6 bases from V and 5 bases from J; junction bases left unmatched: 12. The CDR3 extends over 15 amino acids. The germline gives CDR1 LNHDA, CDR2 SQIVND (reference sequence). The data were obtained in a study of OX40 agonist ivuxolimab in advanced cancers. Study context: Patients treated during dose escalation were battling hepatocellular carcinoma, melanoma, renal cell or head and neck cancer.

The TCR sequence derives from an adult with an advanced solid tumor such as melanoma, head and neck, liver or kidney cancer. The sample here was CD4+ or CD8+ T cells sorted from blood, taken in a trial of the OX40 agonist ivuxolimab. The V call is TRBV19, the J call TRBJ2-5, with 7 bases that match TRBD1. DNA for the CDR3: TGTGCCAGTAGCCCTACGGGACAGAATTTTGAGACCCAGTACTTC. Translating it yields CASSPTGQNFETQYF.